This is a list of T cell receptor beta chains from one sample in a study of PD-1 blockade in classical Hodgkin lymphoma. TCRdb keeps only in-frame clones here, not all; method: immunoSEQ multiplex PCR. The sample holds around 20,000 clones, around 80% seen once. The starting material was peripheral blood mononuclear cells (PBMCs), obtained before the second cycle of nivolumab. These receptor sequences come from a human donor with classical Hodgkin lymphoma. CDR3s include the opening cysteine and the closing phenylalanine or tryptophan. Each record gives: D gene, J gene, clone size, V gene, CDR3 DNA, CDR3 protein. The D gene is left open where the match is weak. For some rows the clone size is stated as once, few or many, or as a class when expanded; others skip it.

d_gene: NA
j_gene: TRBJ1-1
abundance: NA
v_gene: TRBV30
CDR3nt: TGTGCCTGGAGTGTTCAGATGAACACTGAAGCTTTCTTT
CDR3aa: CAWSVQMNTEAFF

d_gene: NA
j_gene: TRBJ1-6
abundance: NA
v_gene: TRBV6-4
CDR3nt: TGTGCAGCAGTGACACGACGGCCTCCCCTCCACTTT
CDR3aa: CAAVTRRPPLHF

d_gene: NA
j_gene: TRBJ2-5
abundance: NA
v_gene: TRBV7-9
CDR3nt: TGTGCCAGCAGCTTTCTCCGGGGACAAGAGACCCAGTACTTC
CDR3aa: CASSFLRGQETQYF

d_gene: TRBD1
j_gene: TRBJ2-1
abundance: NA
v_gene: TRBV19
CDR3nt: TGTGCCAGTAGCACGTTTCGTACTTTCGACAGGGGGGAATACAATGAGCAGTTCTTC
CDR3aa: CASSTFRTFDRGEYNEQFF

d_gene: TRBD2
j_gene: TRBJ2-4
abundance: NA
v_gene: TRBV7-2
CDR3nt: TGTGCCAGCAGCGAGGGACTAGCGGGAGCCAAAAACATTCAGTACTTC
CDR3aa: CASSEGLAGAKNIQYF

d_gene: TRBD1
j_gene: TRBJ2-5
abundance: NA
v_gene: TRBV11-2
CDR3nt: TGTGCCAGCAGCTTCGGACAGGGGGCTTATGAGACCCAGTACTTC
CDR3aa: CASSFGQGAYETQYF

d_gene: NA
j_gene: TRBJ2-7
abundance: NA
v_gene: TRBV10-2
CDR3nt: TGCGCCAGCAGTGGGGGATTTTACGAGCAGTACTTC
CDR3aa: CASSGGFYEQYF

d_gene: NA
j_gene: TRBJ2-7
abundance: NA
v_gene: TRBV11-2
CDR3nt: TGTGCCAGCAGCTTAGTCTACTCCTACGAGCAGTACTTC
CDR3aa: CASSLVYSYEQYF

d_gene: NA
j_gene: TRBJ1-4
abundance: once
v_gene: TRBV30
CDR3nt: TGTGCCTGGAGCAAAGGGGGGGGAAAGGCTAATGAAAAACTGTTTTTT
CDR3aa: CAWSKGGGKANEKLFF

d_gene: NA
j_gene: TRBJ2-5
abundance: once
v_gene: TRBV15
CDR3nt: TGTGCCACCAGCAGAGGGCAGGGTACACTGGAGACCCAGTACTTC
CDR3aa: CATSRGQGTLETQYF

d_gene: NA
j_gene: TRBJ1-6
abundance: NA
v_gene: TRBV6-6
CDR3nt: TGTGCCAGCAGCGGGGACTACGGTTCACCCCTCCACTTT
CDR3aa: CASSGDYGSPLHF

d_gene: NA
j_gene: TRBJ1-5
abundance: NA
v_gene: TRBV10-1
CDR3nt: TGCGCCAGCAGTGCCGGAACAGGGAATCAGCCCCAGCATTTT
CDR3aa: CASSAGTGNQPQHF

d_gene: NA
j_gene: TRBJ2-5
abundance: NA
v_gene: TRBV7-9
CDR3nt: TGTGCCAGCAGCACTTCAATGCATCAAGAGACCCAGTACTTC
CDR3aa: CASSTSMHQETQYF

d_gene: NA
j_gene: TRBJ2-2
abundance: NA
v_gene: TRBV11-3
CDR3nt: TGTGCCAGCAGCCTGACCGGGGGCACGGTGAACACCGGGGAGCTGTTTTTT
CDR3aa: CASSLTGGTVNTGELFF